This T cell receptor beta chain derives from a study of blood T cells in healthy people across ages. Concerning this clonotype: What it binds is not known.

This CDR3 region has 15 residues. The germline CDR1 and CDR2 sequences are SGHTA and FQGNSA. V lost 2 bases, J lost 2 bases, and 6 bases stayed unmatched. Staff drew ten milliliters of peripheral blood from each donor. Isolated PBMCs totaled at least 6.5 million in each sample. Study-level findings and limits: Long-lived donors had more naive CD4+ cells and higher diversity than aged donors.

With a J-beta primer mix and a sample-barcoded 5' primer, a second PCR ran about 7 to 12 cycles. The template-switch adaptor was a 5' adaptor with 12 random nucleotides. It tagged each cDNA molecule. TCRdb ran MiXCR on the 5' RACE reads and lists one entry per CDR3 protein. The table includes around 1,700,000 distinct CDR3 sequences, 28% detected once. V gene TRBV7-2 combines with J gene TRBJ2-7, with TRBD1 identical over 7 bases. The sequence came from a woman in her 30s in good health. The material sequenced was blood. The CDR3: CASSLNAGGTYEQYF. In DNA, the CDR3 is TGTGCCAGCAGCTTAAATGCAGGGGGTACCTACGAGCAGTACTTC.